This is a list of T cell receptor beta chains from one sample in a study of CD8 T cells in ankylosing spondylitis. TCRdb analysed the 5' RACE reads with MiXCR anew, one entry per CDR3 protein. The sample shows 450,000 or so distinct CDR3 sequences, roughly 26% of them seen only once. The material sequenced was blood, either unsorted or a sorted T cell fraction (not recorded which). These receptors all stem from a male donor with ankylosing spondylitis. The CDR3 runs from the conserved cysteine through the conserved F or W. The D gene is left open where the match is weak. A clone size is listed for some rows: how often the clone was seen (once, few, many), or a class if it is expanded.

v_call,clone_size,j_call,d_call,cdr3_aa,cdr3_nt
TRBV5-1,few,TRBJ2-5,TRBD2,CASSTGLADQETQYF,TGCGCCAGCAGCACCGGACTAGCGGACCAAGAGACCCAGTACTTC
TRBV28,-,TRBJ1-4,-,CASSPSINEKLFF,TGTGCCAGCAGCCCGAGCATAAATGAAAAACTGTTTTTT
TRBV5-6,-,TRBJ2-1,-,CASSSGQGDYNEQFF,TGTGCCAGCAGCTCCGGGCAGGGAGACTACAATGAGCAGTTCTTC
TRBV14,-,TRBJ2-5,-,CASSQQRNQETQYF,TGTGCCAGCAGCCAACAGCGTAACCAAGAGACCCAGTACTTC
TRBV7-9,-,TRBJ1-5,-,CASSSGKDSNQPQHF,TGTGCCAGCAGCTCCGGAAAGGATAGCAATCAGCCCCAGCATTTT
TRBV11-2,few,TRBJ1-4,-,CASSLVGGRVEKLFF,TGTGCCAGCAGCTTAGTAGGGGGACGAGTTGAAAAACTGTTTTTT
TRBV5-5,-,TRBJ1-4,-,CASSSGTARTKLFF,TGTGCCAGCAGCTCCGGGACGGCCAGAACAAAACTGTTTTTT
TRBV20-1,few,TRBJ1-6,-,CSARDRGRSSPLHF,TGCAGTGCTAGAGATAGGGGGAGGAGTTCACCCCTCCACTTT
TRBV7-2,-,TRBJ2-1,TRBD2,CASRSRLAGVGNEQFF,TGTGCCAGCAGGTCCCGTCTAGCGGGAGTTGGGAATGAGCAGTTCTTC
TRBV15,-,TRBJ2-2,-,CATSRDQLNGELFF,TGTGCCACCAGCAGAGATCAGCTTAACGGGGAGCTGTTTTTT
TRBV6-2/TRBV6-3,-,TRBJ2-2,TRBD2,CASIASGTRGRWGNTGELFF,TGTGCCAGCATCGCCTCAGGGACTAGAGGGCGTTGGGGTAACACCGGGGAGCTGTTTTTT